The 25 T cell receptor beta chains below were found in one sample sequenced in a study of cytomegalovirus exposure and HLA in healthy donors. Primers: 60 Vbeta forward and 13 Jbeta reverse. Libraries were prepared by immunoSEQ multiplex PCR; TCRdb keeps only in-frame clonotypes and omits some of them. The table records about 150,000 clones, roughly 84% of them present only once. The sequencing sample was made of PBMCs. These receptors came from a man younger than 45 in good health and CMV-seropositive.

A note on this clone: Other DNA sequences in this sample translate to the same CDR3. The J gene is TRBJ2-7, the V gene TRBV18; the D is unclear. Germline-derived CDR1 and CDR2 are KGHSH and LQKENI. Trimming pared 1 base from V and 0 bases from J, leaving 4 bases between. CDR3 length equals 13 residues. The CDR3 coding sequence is TGTGCCAGCTCACCACGGAGCTCCTACGAGCAGTACTTC. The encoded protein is CASSPRSSYEQYF.

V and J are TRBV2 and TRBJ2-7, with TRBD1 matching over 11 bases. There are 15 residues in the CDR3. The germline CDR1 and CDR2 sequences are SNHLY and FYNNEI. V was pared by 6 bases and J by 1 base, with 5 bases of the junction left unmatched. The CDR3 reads CASRAGTGGSYEQYF. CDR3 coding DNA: TGTGCCAGCAGGGCCGGGACAGGGGGGTCCTACGAGCAGTACTTC.

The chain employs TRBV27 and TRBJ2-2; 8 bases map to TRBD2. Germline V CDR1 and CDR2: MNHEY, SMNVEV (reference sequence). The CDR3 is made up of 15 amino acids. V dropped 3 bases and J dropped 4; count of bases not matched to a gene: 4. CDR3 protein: CASSFTTSATGELFF. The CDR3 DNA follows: TGTGCCAGCAGTTTTACGACTAGCGCCACCGGGGAGCTGTTTTTT.

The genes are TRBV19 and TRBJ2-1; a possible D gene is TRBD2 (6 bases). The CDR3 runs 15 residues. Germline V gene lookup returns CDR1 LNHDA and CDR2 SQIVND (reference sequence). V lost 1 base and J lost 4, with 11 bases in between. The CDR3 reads CASSIVTSRYNEQFF. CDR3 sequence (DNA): TGTGCCAGTAGTATAGTAACTAGCAGATACAATGAGCAGTTCTTC.

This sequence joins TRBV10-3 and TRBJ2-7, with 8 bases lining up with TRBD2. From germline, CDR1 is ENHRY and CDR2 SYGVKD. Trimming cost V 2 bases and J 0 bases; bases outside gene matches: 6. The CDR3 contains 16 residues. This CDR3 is CAISETKRESSYEQYF. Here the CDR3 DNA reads TGTGCCATCAGTGAGACGAAGCGGGAGTCCTCCTACGAGCAGTACTTC.

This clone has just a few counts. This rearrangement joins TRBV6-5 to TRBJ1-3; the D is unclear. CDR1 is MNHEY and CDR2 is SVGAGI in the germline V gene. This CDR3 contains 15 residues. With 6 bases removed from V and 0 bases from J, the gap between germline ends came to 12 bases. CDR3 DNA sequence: TGTGCCAGCAGGAACGGGGTCAACTCTGGAAACACCATATATTTT. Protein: CASRNGVNSGNTIYF.

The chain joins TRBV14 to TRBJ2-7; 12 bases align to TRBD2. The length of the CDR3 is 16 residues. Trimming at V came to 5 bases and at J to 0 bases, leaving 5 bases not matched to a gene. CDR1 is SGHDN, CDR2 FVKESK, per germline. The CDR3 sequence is CASSDGLAGYSYEQYF. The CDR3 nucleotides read TGTGCCAGCAGCGATGGACTAGCGGGATACTCCTACGAGCAGTACTTC.

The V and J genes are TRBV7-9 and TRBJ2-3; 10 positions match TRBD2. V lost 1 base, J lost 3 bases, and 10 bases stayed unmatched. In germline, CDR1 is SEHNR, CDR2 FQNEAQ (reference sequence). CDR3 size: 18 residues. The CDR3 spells CASSLGPGTSESTDTQYF. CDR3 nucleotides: TGTGCCAGCAGCTTAGGTCCCGGGACTAGCGAATCAACAGATACGCAGTATTTT.

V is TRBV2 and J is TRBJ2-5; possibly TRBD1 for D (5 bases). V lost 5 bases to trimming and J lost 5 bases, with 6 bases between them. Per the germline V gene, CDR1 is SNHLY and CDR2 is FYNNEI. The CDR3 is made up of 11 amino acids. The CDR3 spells CASSRQETQYF. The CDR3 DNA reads TGTGCCAGCAGTAGACAGGAGACCCAGTACTTC.

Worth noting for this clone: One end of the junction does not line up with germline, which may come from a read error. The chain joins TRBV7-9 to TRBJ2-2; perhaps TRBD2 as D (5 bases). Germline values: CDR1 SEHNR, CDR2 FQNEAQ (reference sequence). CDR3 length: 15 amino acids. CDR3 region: CSSSLASGNTGELFF. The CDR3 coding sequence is TGTTCCAGCAGCTTAGCGTCGGGGAACACCGGGGAGCTGTTTTTT.

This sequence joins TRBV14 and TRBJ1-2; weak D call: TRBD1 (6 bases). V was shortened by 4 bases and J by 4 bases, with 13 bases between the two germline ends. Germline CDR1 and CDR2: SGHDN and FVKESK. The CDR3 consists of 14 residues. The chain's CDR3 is CASSRGQPTYGYTF. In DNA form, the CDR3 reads TGTGCCAGCAGCCGTGGACAGCCGACCTATGGCTACACCTTC.

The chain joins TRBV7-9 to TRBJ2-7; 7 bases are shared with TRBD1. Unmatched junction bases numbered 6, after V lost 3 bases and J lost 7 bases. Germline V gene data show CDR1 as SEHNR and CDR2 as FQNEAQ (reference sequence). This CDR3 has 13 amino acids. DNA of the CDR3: TGTGCCAGCAGCTTGGGGACAGCGCAAGAGCAGTACTTC. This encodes CASSLGTAQEQYF.

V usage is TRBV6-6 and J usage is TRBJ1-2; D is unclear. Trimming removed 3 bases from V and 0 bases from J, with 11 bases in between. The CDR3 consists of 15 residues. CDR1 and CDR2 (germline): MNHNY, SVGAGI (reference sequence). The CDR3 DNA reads TGTGCCAGCAGTTATATCTTTGTAGCTAACTATGGCTACACCTTC. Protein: CASSYIFVANYGYTF.

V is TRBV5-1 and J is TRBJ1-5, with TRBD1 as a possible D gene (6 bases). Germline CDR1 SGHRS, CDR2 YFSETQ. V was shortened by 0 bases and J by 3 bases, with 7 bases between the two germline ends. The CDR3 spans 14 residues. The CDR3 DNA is TGCGCCAGCAGCTTGGGACAGGACAATCAGCCCCAGCATTTT. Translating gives CASSLGQDNQPQHF.

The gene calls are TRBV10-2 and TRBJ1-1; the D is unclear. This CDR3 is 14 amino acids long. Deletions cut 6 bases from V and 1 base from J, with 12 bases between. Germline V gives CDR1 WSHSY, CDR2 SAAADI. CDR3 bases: TGCGCCAGCAGGGAGGGCAGAACGAACACTGAAGCTTTCTTT. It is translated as CASREGRTNTEAFF.

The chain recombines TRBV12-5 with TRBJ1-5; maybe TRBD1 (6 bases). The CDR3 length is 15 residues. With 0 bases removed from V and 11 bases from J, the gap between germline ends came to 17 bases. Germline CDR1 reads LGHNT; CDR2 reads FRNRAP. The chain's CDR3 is CASGLVQGGLGSQHF. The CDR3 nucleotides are TGTGCTAGTGGTTTGGTACAGGGCGGCCTGGGATCCCAGCATTTT.

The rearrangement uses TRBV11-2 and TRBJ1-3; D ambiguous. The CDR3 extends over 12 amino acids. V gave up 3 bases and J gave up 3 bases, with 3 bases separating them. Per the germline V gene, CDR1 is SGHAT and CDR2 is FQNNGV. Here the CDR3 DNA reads TGTGCCAGCAGCTTCGTTGGAAACACCATATATTTT. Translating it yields CASSFVGNTIYF.

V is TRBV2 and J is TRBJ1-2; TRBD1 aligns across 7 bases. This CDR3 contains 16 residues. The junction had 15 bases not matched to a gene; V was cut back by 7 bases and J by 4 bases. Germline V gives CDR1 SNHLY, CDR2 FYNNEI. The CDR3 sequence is CASIIPTPTGIYGYTF. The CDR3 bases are TGTGCCAGCATTATACCGACACCGACAGGGATCTATGGCTACACCTTC.

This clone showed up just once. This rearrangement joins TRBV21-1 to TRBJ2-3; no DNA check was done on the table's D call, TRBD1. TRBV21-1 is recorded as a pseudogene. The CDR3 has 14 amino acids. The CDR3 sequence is CASSSTERTDTQYF. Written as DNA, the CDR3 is TGTGCCAGCAGTTCGACAGAGCGCACAGATACGCAGTATTTT.

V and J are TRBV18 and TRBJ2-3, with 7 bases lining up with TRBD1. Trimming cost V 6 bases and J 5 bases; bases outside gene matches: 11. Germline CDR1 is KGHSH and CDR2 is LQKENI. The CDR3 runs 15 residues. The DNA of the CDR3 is TGTGCCAGCTCCCCTAGGACAGGTACCGAAGATACGCAGTATTTT. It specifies CASSPRTGTEDTQYF. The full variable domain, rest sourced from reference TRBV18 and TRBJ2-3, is NAGVMQNPRHLVRRRGQEARLRCSPMKGHSHVYWYRQLPEEGLKFMVYLQKENIIDESGMPKERFSAEFPKEGPSILRIQQVVRGDSAAYFCASSPRTGTEDTQYFGPGTRLTVL.

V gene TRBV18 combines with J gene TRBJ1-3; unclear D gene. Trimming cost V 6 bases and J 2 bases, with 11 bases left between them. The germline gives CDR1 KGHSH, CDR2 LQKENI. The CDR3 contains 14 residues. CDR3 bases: TGTGCCAGCTCTTCCTTAGTCCCTGGAAACACCATATATTTT. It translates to CASSSLVPGNTIYF.

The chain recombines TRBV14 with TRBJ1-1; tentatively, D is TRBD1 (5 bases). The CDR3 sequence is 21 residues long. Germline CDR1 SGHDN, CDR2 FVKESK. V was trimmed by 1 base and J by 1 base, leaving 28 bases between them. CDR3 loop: CASSQGLRVLRENGANTEAFF. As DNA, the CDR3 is TGTGCCAGCAGCCAAGGATTGAGAGTCTTGCGGGAGAACGGGGCGAACACTGAAGCTTTCTTT.

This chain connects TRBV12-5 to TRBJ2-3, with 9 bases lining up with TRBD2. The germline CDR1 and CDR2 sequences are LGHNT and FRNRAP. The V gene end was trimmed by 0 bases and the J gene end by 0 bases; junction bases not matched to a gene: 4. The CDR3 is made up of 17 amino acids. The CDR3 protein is CASGLVSLAGSTDTQYF. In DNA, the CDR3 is TGTGCTAGTGGTTTGGTTTCCCTAGCGGGGAGCACAGATACGCAGTATTTT. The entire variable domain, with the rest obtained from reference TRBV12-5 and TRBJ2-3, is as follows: DARVTQTPRHKVTEMGQEVTMRCQPILGHNTVFWYRQTMMQGLELLAYFRNRAPLDDSGMPKDRFSAEMPDATLATLKIQPSEPRDSAVYFCASGLVSLAGSTDTQYFGPGTRLTVL.

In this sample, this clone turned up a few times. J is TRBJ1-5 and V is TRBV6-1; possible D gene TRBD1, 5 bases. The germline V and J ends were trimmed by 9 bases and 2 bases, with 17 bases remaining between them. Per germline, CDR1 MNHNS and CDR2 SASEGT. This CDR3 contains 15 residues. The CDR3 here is CASHLLSRGNQPQHF. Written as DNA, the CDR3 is TGTGCCAGTCACCTTCTCAGCAGGGGCAATCAGCCCCAGCATTTT.

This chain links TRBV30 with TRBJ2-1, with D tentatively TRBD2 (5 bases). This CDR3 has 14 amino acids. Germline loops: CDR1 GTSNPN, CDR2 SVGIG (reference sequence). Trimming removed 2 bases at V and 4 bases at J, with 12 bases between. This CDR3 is CAWSTRTGYNEQFF. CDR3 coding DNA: TGTGCCTGGAGTACTCGTACGGGGTACAATGAGCAGTTCTTC.